This entry lists 27 T cell receptor beta chains sequenced from one sample in a study of blood T cells in healthy people across ages. Through a sample-barcoded 5' primer and a J-beta primer mix, a second PCR was run for roughly 7 to 11 cycles. Each CDR3 protein is one row after TCRdb ran MiXCR on the 5' RACE reads. Of approximately 680,000 distinct CDR3 sequences in the sample, approximately 29% were seen once. Sequencing used blood. The receptors stem from a woman older than 75 in good health.

This clonotype has a count of ten or more. The chain joins TRBV9 to TRBJ2-6; D may be TRBD2 (5 bases). V lost 2 bases and J 0 bases, leaving 6 bases between the germline ends. There are 15 residues in the CDR3. Germline V gives CDR1 SGDLS, CDR2 YYNGEE. The CDR3 bases are TGTGCCAGCAGCGTCGGGGTCTCTGGGGCCAACGTCCTGACTTTC. Translation gives CASSVGVSGANVLTF.

Many counts were recorded for this clonotype. This sequence joins TRBV11-2 and TRBJ2-3; possibly TRBD1 for D (6 bases). This CDR3 comprises 17 residues. CDR1 and CDR2 (germline): SGHAT, FQNNGV. V was pared by 5 bases and J by 0 bases, with 18 bases between. The CDR3 loop reads CASSRQPRGTSTDTQYF. The CDR3 region has the DNA TGTGCCAGCAGCCGCCAGCCGAGGGGGACCAGCACAGATACGCAGTATTTT.

This clonotype was detected many times. V and J are TRBV5-1 and TRBJ2-1; 14 bases agree with TRBD2. Germline V CDR1 and CDR2: SGHRS, YFSETQ. After removal of 2 bases from V and 4 bases from J, the junction contained 8 bases not matched to a gene. The CDR3 totals 18 residues. This CDR3 reads CASSFWTSGGRAYNEQFF. CDR3 coding DNA: TGCGCCAGCAGCTTCTGGACTAGCGGGGGGCGAGCTTACAATGAGCAGTTCTTC.

This clonotype was recorded many times. The CDR3, as DNA: TGTGCCAGCAGCGTGAGGCCAGGGGATATCTATGGCTACACCTTC. Translating it yields CASSVRPGDIYGYTF. The rearrangement uses TRBV5-4 and TRBJ1-2; D might be TRBD1 (6 bases). Germline V gene data show CDR1 as SGHNT and CDR2 as YYREEE (reference sequence). V was cut by 4 bases and J by 4 bases, with 17 bases left in between. The CDR3 extends over 15 amino acids.

This chain uses TRBV12-3 or TRBV12-4 with TRBJ1-3; TRBD1 aligns across 9 bases. This CDR3 contains 17 residues. V shed 6 bases and J 5 bases; nucleotides not matched to a gene: 14. DNA for the CDR3: TGTGCCAGCAGACCGAAGGGACAGGGTCGGCTCCGAAACACCATATATTTT. This gives the protein CASRPKGQGRLRNTIYF.

As to this clonotype: It may be a read error: a sequence one base away is much more abundant. CDR3 sequence (DNA): TGTGCCAGCAGTGAATCGGCTACAGGGAGGTATGGCTACACCTTC. This codes for CASSESATGRYGYTF. The chain recombines TRBV2 with TRBJ1-2, with D tentatively TRBD1 (6 bases). V lost 2 bases to trimming and J lost 5 bases, with 15 bases between them. CDR3 length equals 15 residues. CDR1 is SNHLY, CDR2 FYNNEI, per germline.

The chain uses TRBV20-1 and TRBJ2-3; 11 bases are shared with TRBD2. V shed 5 bases and J 2 bases; nucleotides not matched to a gene: 9. Germline V CDR1 and CDR2: DFQATT, SNEGSKA (reference sequence). The length of the CDR3 is 16 residues. CDR3 bases: TGCAGTGCTCCCAGACTAGCGGGGTATACCACAGATACGCAGTATTTT. Translation: CSAPRLAGYTTDTQYF.

This clonotype was recorded many times. The J gene is TRBJ2-7, the V gene TRBV10-3; TRBD2 agrees at 9 bases. The CDR3 is 14 residues long. The germline V gene has CDR1 ENHRY and CDR2 SYGVKD. After removal of 3 bases from V and 2 bases from J, the junction contained 2 bases not matched to a gene. CDR3 in amino acids: CAISDLAGTYEQYF. CDR3 nucleotide sequence: TGTGCCATCAGTGATCTAGCGGGGACCTACGAGCAGTACTTC.

This clonotype was observed a handful of times. The V call is TRBV19, the J call TRBJ1-6, with D hard to call. Germline assignment: CDR1 LNHDA and CDR2 SQIVND (reference sequence). The CDR3 has 15 amino acids. The ends were cut back, 3 bases at V and 3 bases at J, with 9 bases in the middle. The CDR3 loop reads CASSIGRVYNSPLHF. CDR3 nucleotide sequence: TGTGCCAGTAGTATCGGGCGTGTCTATAATTCACCCCTCCACTTT.

This clonotype was counted many times. V is TRBV28 and J is TRBJ1-2, with D unresolved. This CDR3 comprises 12 residues. Germline lookup yields CDR1 MDHEN and CDR2 SYDVKM. V was trimmed by 7 bases and J by 3 bases, leaving 9 bases between them. In nucleotides, the CDR3 is TGTGCCAGCAAGCCACCGTACTATGGCTACACCTTC. Protein product: CASKPPYYGYTF.

This clonotype appeared many times. Here the CDR3 reads CASSGSGGPWVEQFF. CDR3 DNA: TGTGCCAGCAGCGGAAGCGGGGGCCCCTGGGTTGAGCAGTTCTTC. The rearrangement links TRBV7-2 to TRBJ2-1, with 8 bases matching TRBD2. The CDR3 runs to 15 residues. Per the germline V gene, CDR1 is SGHTA and CDR2 is FQGNSA. The junction had 12 bases not matched to a gene; V was cut back by 5 bases and J by 9 bases.

Points on this clonotype: A clone one base away is much larger, so this may be a read error. V is TRBV20-1 and J is TRBJ2-5; 8 bases agree with TRBD2. Germline-derived CDR1 and CDR2 are DFQATT and SNEGSKA (reference sequence). The CDR3 is made up of 14 amino acids. CDR3: CGAPAGAPPKTQYF. CDR3 nucleotides: TGCGGTGCCCCAGCGGGGGCTCCCCCCAAGACCCAGTACTTC.

This clonotype was seen repeatedly, ten times or more. This chain's CDR3 is CAWSLRGRDTF. In DNA, the CDR3 is TGTGCCTGGAGCCTCAGGGGGCGCGACACCTTC. The chain employs TRBV30 and TRBJ1-2; TRBD1 aligns across 8 bases. The V and J ends lost 3 bases and 12 bases, in that order; junction bases with no gene match: 6. Germline V gives CDR1 GTSNPN, CDR2 SVGIG (reference sequence). This CDR3 comprises 11 residues.

This clonotype was seen a few times. This could be a read error, since a much larger clone is one nucleotide away. The chain employs TRBV11-2 and TRBJ2-3; 8 positions match TRBD2. This CDR3 spans 14 amino acids. J gave up 3 bases and V 4 bases, and 3 bases lay outside the gene matches. Germline CDR1 SGHAT, CDR2 FQNNGV. The CDR3 nucleotides are TGTGCCAGCAGCTGCGGGGGGTTTACAGATACGCAGTATTTT. It encodes CASSCGGFTDTQYF.

On this clonotype: Sequence at one end of the junction differs from germline and may be a read error. The rearrangement joins TRBV7-2 to TRBJ1-2; D gene uncertain. This CDR3 has 12 residues. CDR1 is SGHTA and CDR2 is FQGNSA in the germline V gene. CDR3 residues: CASSPRSQSYGF. CDR3 DNA sequence: TGTGCCAGCAGCCCCCGCTCTCAAAGTTACGGCTTC.

This clonotype was found a few times. The V gene is TRBV30, the J gene TRBJ1-2; D remains ambiguous. Trimming stripped 2 bases from V and 2 bases from J, with 9 bases between. The CDR3 length is 13 residues. The germline gives CDR1 GTSNPN, CDR2 SVGIG (reference sequence). DNA for the CDR3: TGTGCCTGGAGTCTTGACGTGAACTATGGCTACACCTTC. The encoded protein is CAWSLDVNYGYTF.

The chain uses TRBV4-3 and TRBJ2-3; possible D gene TRBD2, 5 bases. The CDR3 spans 15 residues. V was cut by 4 bases and J by 2 bases, with 13 bases left in between. Germline V gives CDR1 LGHNA, CDR2 YSLEER. CDR3 nucleotide sequence: TGCGCCAGCAGCCCCCTAGAGGGTCCCACAGATACGCAGTATTTT. This sequence encodes CASSPLEGPTDTQYF.

This clonotype has a handful of counts. The chain employs TRBV20-1 and TRBJ2-7, with 8 bases lining up with TRBD2. V dropped 4 bases and J dropped 7; count of bases not matched to a gene: 12. The germline CDR1 and CDR2 sequences are DFQATT and SNEGSKA (reference sequence). The CDR3 extends over 14 amino acids. The CDR3 DNA is TGCAGTGCTACCCTCACGGGGGGGTGCAATGAGCAGTACTTC. This codes for CSATLTGGCNEQYF.

The rearrangement joins TRBV7-2 to TRBJ1-2; perhaps TRBD1 as D (5 bases). Germline CDR1 is SGHTA and CDR2 is FQGNSA. The length of the CDR3 is 15 residues. Trimming took 3 bases from V and 1 from J, leaving 12 bases between them. The CDR3 protein is CASSFDRAYNYGYTF. The CDR3 DNA reads TGTGCCAGCAGCTTTGACAGAGCCTATAACTATGGCTACACCTTC.

The chain combines TRBV12-3 or TRBV12-4 with TRBJ2-7; 11 positions match TRBD2. The J segment lost 3 bases and the V segment lost 6 bases, leaving 7 bases of the junction unmatched. The CDR3 contains 15 residues. In nucleotides, the CDR3 is TGTGCCAGCAGCGGAGGACTAGCGGGCCACTACGAGCAGTACTTC. Protein sequence: CASSGGLAGHYEQYF.

This clonotype was picked up a small number of times. The CDR3 bases are TGTGCCTGGAGTCCCGGGACCGGGCGATATGAGCAGTTCTTC. It specifies CAWSPGTGRYEQFF. The chain has TRBV30 and TRBJ2-1; D possibly matches TRBD1 or TRBD2 (5 bases each). Per the germline V gene, CDR1 is GTSNPN and CDR2 is SVGIG (reference sequence). Deletions cut 2 bases from V and 8 bases from J, with 16 bases between. The CDR3 totals 14 residues.

This clonotype has at least ten counts. The chain uses TRBV6-6 and TRBJ1-1; 10 bases are shared with TRBD1. Germline CDR1 is MNHNY and CDR2 is SVGAGI (reference sequence). CDR3 length: 13 amino acids. This chain's CDR3 is CAYRGTGDTEAFF. As DNA, the CDR3 is TGTGCTTACCGGGGGACAGGGGACACTGAAGCTTTCTTT.

A note on this clonotype: With a much larger clone just one base away, this may be a read error. This sequence joins TRBV27 and TRBJ2-7; possible D gene TRBD1, 5 bases. Per the germline V gene, CDR1 is MNHEY and CDR2 is SMNVEV (reference sequence). The CDR3 spans 11 residues. V was pared by 3 bases and J by 7 bases, with 7 bases between. Here the CDR3 DNA reads TGTGCCAGCAGTTTCCGGACAGAGCAGTACTTC. It translates to CASSFRTEQYF.

V usage is TRBV5-1 and J usage is TRBJ2-7; 15 nucleotides line up with TRBD2. Germline assignment: CDR1 SGHRS and CDR2 YFSETQ. The CDR3 runs to 20 residues. V gave up 8 bases and J gave up 2 bases; unmatched junction bases: 20. CDR3 residues: CARGSGLAGGTHPDTYEQYF. In DNA, the CDR3 is TGCGCCAGGGGATCAGGACTAGCGGGAGGGACCCACCCTGATACCTACGAGCAGTACTTC.

This clonotype came up a few times. The CDR3 protein is CAWSRGQDGYTF. In DNA form, the CDR3 reads TGTGCCTGGAGCCGAGGACAGGATGGCTACACCTTC. This chain connects TRBV30 to TRBJ1-2; 7 bases align to TRBD1. The CDR3 sequence is 12 residues long. V shed 3 bases, J shed 6 bases, and the junction held 4 bases outside the gene matches. CDR1 is GTSNPN and CDR2 is SVGIG in the germline V gene (reference sequence).

This clonotype was seen a few times. A much larger clone differs by one base, so this may be a read error. J is TRBJ2-5 and V is TRBV20-1; tentatively, D is TRBD1 (8 bases). This CDR3 spans 14 amino acids. CDR1 is DFQATT, CDR2 SNEGSKA, per germline (reference sequence). CDR3 residues: CSARLTGAGEAQYF. The CDR3 DNA reads TGCAGTGCTAGACTGACAGGGGCGGGAGAGGCCCAGTACTTC.

Only a few counts were recorded for this clonotype. In DNA form, the CDR3 reads TGCGCCAGCAGCGCAGGGGTGGGAGGCTACACCTTC. Its translation is CASSAGVGGYTF. The V gene is TRBV5-1, the J gene TRBJ1-2, with D possibly being TRBD1 (6 bases). The CDR3 sequence is 12 residues long. Trimming pared 4 bases from V and 8 bases from J, leaving 12 bases between. From germline, CDR1 is SGHRS and CDR2 YFSETQ.